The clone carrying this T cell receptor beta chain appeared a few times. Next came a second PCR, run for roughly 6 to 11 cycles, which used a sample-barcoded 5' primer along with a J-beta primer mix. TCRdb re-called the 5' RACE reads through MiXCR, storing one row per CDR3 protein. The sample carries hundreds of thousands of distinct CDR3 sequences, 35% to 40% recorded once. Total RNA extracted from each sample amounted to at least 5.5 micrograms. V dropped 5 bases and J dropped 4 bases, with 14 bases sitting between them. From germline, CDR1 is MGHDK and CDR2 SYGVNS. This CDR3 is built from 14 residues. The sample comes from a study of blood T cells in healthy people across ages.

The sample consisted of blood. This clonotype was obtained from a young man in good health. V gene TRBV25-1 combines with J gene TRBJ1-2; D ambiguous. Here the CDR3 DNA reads TGTGCCAGCAGTAGCGGCCCGGGGAGCTATGGCTACACCTTC. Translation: CASSSGPGSYGYTF.